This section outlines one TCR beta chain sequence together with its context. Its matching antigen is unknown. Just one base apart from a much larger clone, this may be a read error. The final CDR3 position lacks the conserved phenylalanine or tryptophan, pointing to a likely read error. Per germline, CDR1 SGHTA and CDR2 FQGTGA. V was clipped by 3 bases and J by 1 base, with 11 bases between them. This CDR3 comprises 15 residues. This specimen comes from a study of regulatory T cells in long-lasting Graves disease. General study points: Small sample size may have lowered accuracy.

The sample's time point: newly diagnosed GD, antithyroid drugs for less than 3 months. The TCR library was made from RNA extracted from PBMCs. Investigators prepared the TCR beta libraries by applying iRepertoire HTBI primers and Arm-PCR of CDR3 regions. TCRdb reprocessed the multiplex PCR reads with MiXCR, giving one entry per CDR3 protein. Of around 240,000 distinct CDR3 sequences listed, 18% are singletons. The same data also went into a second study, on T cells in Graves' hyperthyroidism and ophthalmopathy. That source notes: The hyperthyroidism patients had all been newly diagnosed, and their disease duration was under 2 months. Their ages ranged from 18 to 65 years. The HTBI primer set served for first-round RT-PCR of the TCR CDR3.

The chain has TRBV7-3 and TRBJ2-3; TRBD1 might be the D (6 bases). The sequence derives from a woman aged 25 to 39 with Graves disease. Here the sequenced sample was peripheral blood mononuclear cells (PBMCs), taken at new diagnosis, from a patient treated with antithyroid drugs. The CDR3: CASSFQGIGTDTQYL. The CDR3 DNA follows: TGTGCCAGCAGCTTTCAGGGGATCGGCACAGATACGCAGTATCTT.